These 20 T cell receptor beta chains share one sample of origin, sequenced in a study of long-term antiretroviral therapy in people with HIV. They ran version v3.0 of the immunoSEQ assay at survey level. The method was immunoSEQ multiplex PCR; TCRdb's version includes in-frame clones alone and lacks a portion of them. The sample lists tens of thousands of clones, roughly 80% occurring once. The material sequenced was unsorted PBMCs, taken 2 years after starting antiretroviral therapy. The receptors derive from a woman aged 50 to 60 with HIV.

The chain combines TRBV9 with TRBJ2-2; 8 positions agree with TRBD1. V trimming: 3 bases; J trimming: 7 bases; junction bases outside the gene matches: 11. Germline CDR1 SGDLS, CDR2 YYNGEE. CDR3 length: 16 amino acids. The CDR3 here is CASSARQGFGGGELFF. CDR3 in DNA: TGTGCCAGCAGCGCCCGACAGGGGTTCGGAGGCGGGGAGCTGTTTTTT.

This chain uses TRBV27 with TRBJ2-1, with D maybe TRBD2 (6 bases). Trimming shortened V by 6 bases and J by 6 bases, and 18 bases separated the two germline ends. CDR1 MNHEY and CDR2 SMNVEV come from the germline V gene (reference sequence). The CDR3 consists of 15 residues. In nucleotides, the CDR3 is TGTGCCAGCAGCTCTTTGGGACTGGGGGTCAATGAGCAGTTCTTC. Translation gives CASSSLGLGVNEQFF.

This clone was observed a few times. The CDR3 DNA follows: TGTGCCAGCAGCGGTAACTCGACCGGGGAGCTGTTTTTT. This gives the protein CASSGNSTGELFF. This chain uses TRBV7-9 with TRBJ2-2; D is undetermined. V was shortened by 5 bases and J by 5 bases, with 9 bases between the two germline ends. The CDR3 spans 13 residues. CDR1 and CDR2 from the germline V gene are SEHNR and FQNEAQ (reference sequence).

This sequence joins TRBV7-2 and TRBJ1-3; maybe TRBD1 (5 bases). The germline gives CDR1 SGHTA, CDR2 FQGNSA. Between the trimmed V and J ends, which lost 5 bases and 0 bases, there was a span of 11 bases. CDR3 length: 15 amino acids. The CDR3 loop reads CASSADSSSGNTIYF. For the CDR3, the DNA is TGTGCCAGCAGCGCAGACAGTTCCTCTGGAAACACCATATATTTT.

The CDR3 DNA sequence: TGTGCCAGCAGCTTGTCTATAAGGGTGGGTGGGGCCAACGTCCTGACTTTC. Amino acid sequence: CASSLSIRVGGANVLTF. The chain carries TRBV5-5 and TRBJ2-6; D gene unclear. CDR1 and CDR2 (germline): SGHKS, YYEKEE (reference sequence). CDR3 size: 17 residues. V lost 1 base and J lost 3, with 14 bases in between.

The chain links TRBV6-6 to TRBJ2-2; either TRBD1 or TRBD2 may supply D (5 bases each). The germline CDR1 and CDR2 sequences are MNHNY and SVGAGI (reference sequence). Trimming pared 10 bases from V and 5 bases from J, leaving 14 bases between. The CDR3 length is 13 residues. The CDR3: CAISGTATGELFF. Here the CDR3 DNA reads TGTGCCATCTCCGGGACGGCAACCGGGGAGCTGTTTTTT.

CDR3 sequence: CASSVYGGSQNSPLHF. CDR3 in DNA: TGTGCCAGCAGCGTTTATGGAGGGAGTCAGAACTCACCCCTCCACTTT. The rearrangement links TRBV9 to TRBJ1-6, with no clear D. Germline V gene data show CDR1 as SGDLS and CDR2 as YYNGEE. Trimming pared 2 bases from V and 10 bases from J, leaving 19 bases between. The CDR3 sequence is 16 residues long.

For the CDR3, the DNA is TGTGCCAGGGGGGACAGCAACTACGAGCAGTACTTC. Protein sequence: CARGDSNYEQYF. The chain links TRBV2 to TRBJ2-7, with 7 nucleotides matching TRBD1. This CDR3 is built from 12 residues. Trimming removed 9 bases from V and 3 bases from J; junction bases left unmatched: 5. Germline CDR1 SNHLY, CDR2 FYNNEI.

The CDR3 sequence: CASSSLDGVSQPQHF. CDR3 in DNA: TGTGCCAGCAGTTCACTTGACGGGGTCAGTCAGCCCCAGCATTTT. The rearrangement uses TRBV6-5 and TRBJ1-5; D unclear. The CDR3 runs to 15 residues. Looked up from germline, CDR1 is MNHEY and CDR2 is SVGAGI. V shed 4 bases and J shed 6 bases, with 16 bases lying between them.

The chain couples TRBV14 to TRBJ2-2, with 7 bases aligning to TRBD2. V shed 6 bases, J shed 1 base, and the junction held 2 bases outside the gene matches. Germline assignment: CDR1 SGHDN and CDR2 FVKESK. The CDR3 consists of 14 residues. CDR3: CASRGGLNTGELFF. In DNA, the CDR3 is TGTGCCAGCAGGGGAGGGTTGAACACCGGGGAGCTGTTTTTT.

The V and J genes are TRBV6-6 and TRBJ2-1, with 9 bases matching TRBD2. V gave up 6 bases and J gave up 9 bases; unmatched junction bases: 12. The CDR3 totals 15 residues. Germline V lookup: CDR1 MNHNY, CDR2 SVGAGI (reference sequence). CDR3 DNA: TGTGCCAGCAGGTCTCCCGCGGGGGGGATGGGTGAGCAGTTCTTC. As protein: CASRSPAGGMGEQFF.

The chain has TRBV11-2 and TRBJ2-7, with D perhaps matching TRBD2 (5 bases). This CDR3 is 18 amino acids long. Germline lookup yields CDR1 SGHAT and CDR2 FQNNGV. V was shortened by 1 base and J by 0 bases, with 19 bases between the two germline ends. The CDR3 DNA reads TGTGCCAGCAGCTTAGGAGAGGGCGAGACCAAAAGCTCCTACGAGCAGTACGTC. Its protein is CASSLGEGETKSSYEQYV.

The rearrangement links TRBV18 to TRBJ1-5, with D hard to call. The V end was cut by 6 bases, the J end by 4 bases, with 13 bases between. Germline CDR1 KGHSH, CDR2 LQKENI. The CDR3 consists of 14 residues. CDR3: CASSPRAANQPQHF. The CDR3 bases are TGTGCCAGCTCTCCCCGGGCAGCAAATCAGCCCCAGCATTTT.

J is TRBJ2-5 and V is TRBV7-9, with 12 positions matching TRBD1. CDR3 length: 17 amino acids. V was clipped by 6 bases and J by 4 bases; unmatched bases: 12. Germline V gives CDR1 SEHNR, CDR2 FQNEAQ (reference sequence). The CDR3 loop reads CASSILSGDRGRETQYF. DNA of the CDR3: TGTGCCAGCAGTATCTTAAGTGGGGACAGGGGGCGAGAGACCCAGTACTTC.

The chain links TRBV5-3 to TRBJ2-5; 8 bases agree with TRBD1. TRBV5-3 is reported as an ORF; its role is uncertain. After removal of 4 bases from V and 5 bases from J, the junction contained 10 bases not matched to a gene. The CDR3 loop spans 15 amino acids. CDR3 sequence reads: CARSTGQGGWETQYF. The CDR3 DNA sequence: TGTGCCAGAAGCACCGGACAGGGTGGTTGGGAGACCCAGTACTTC.

The chain recombines TRBV4-1 with TRBJ1-2, with 7 bases that match TRBD1. The CDR3 extends over 17 amino acids. Germline lookup yields CDR1 MGHRA and CDR2 YSYEKL. V lost 4 bases and J lost 4; bases outside the gene matches: 15. This CDR3 is CASSRDPDRAAGYGYTF. In DNA form, the CDR3 reads TGCGCCAGCAGCCGCGACCCTGACAGGGCGGCTGGCTATGGCTACACCTTC.

The V and J genes are TRBV6-5 and TRBJ1-1, with 8 bases that match TRBD1. V shed 4 bases, J shed 4 bases, and the junction held 5 bases outside the gene matches. CDR1 and CDR2 (germline): MNHEY, SVGAGI. This CDR3 contains 14 residues. CDR3 nucleotides: TGTGCCAGCAGTTTTGGACAGGGAATCACTGAAGCTTTCTTT. Translation: CASSFGQGITEAFF.

The J gene is TRBJ2-1, the V gene TRBV30; 7 bases align to TRBD1. The V gene end was trimmed by 3 bases and the J gene end by 4 bases; junction bases not matched to a gene: 9. The CDR3 length is 15 residues. Germline CDR1 and CDR2: GTSNPN and SVGIG (reference sequence). The CDR3 nucleotides are TGTGCCTGGAGGACAGGGAATGGAGTTTACAATGAGCAGTTCTTC. The encoded protein is CAWRTGNGVYNEQFF.

The V call is TRBV7-8, the J call TRBJ2-5, with 10 nucleotides matching TRBD1. V trimming: 5 bases; J trimming: 2 bases; junction bases outside the gene matches: 8. This CDR3 is 16 amino acids long. Germline V gives CDR1 SGHVS, CDR2 FQNEAQ. The CDR3 nucleotides read TGTGCCAGCAGCGAGTCACCGGGACAGGGGCAAGAGACCCAGTACTTC. Protein product: CASSESPGQGQETQYF.

The J gene is TRBJ2-1, the V gene TRBV20-1; D unresolved. V was pared by 4 bases and J by 4 bases, with 5 bases between. CDR3 length: 11 residues. CDR1 and CDR2 from the germline V gene are DFQATT and SNEGSKA (reference sequence). As DNA, the CDR3 is TGCAGTGCTACCGAATACAATGAGCAGTTCTTC. It specifies CSATEYNEQFF.